Ten or more counts support the clone carrying this T cell receptor (beta chain). Its antigen is not known. These data come from a study of human T cells and chemical hapten exposure. Study information: An approximately 2 cm by approximately 2 cm inner upper arm patch received 2% DPC for sensitization. General study results and limits: Patch test score was positively correlated with the counts of PT1 expanded TCRs.

The CDR3 consists of 19 residues. The sample's time point: pre-sensitization, week 0. Treatment given: therapeutic diphenylcyclopropenone sensitization with weekly scalp DPC. Non-pregnant alopecia patients aged 18 to 70, suitable for DPC therapy. The starting material, unfractionated whole blood, was used for total RNA extraction. TCRdb re-called the RACE reads with MiXCR, one entry per CDR3 protein. Among some 300,000 distinct CDR3 sequences listed, around 5.5% were seen once. The source of this sequence is a woman under 30 with alopecia areata. Some clones in this sample may be carry-over from other donors' samples. The rearrangement links TRBV12-2 to TRBJ1-3; TRBD1 is taken as the D call from the table, unchecked against the DNA. TRBV12-2 is noted as a pseudogene. The sample consisted of whole blood, taken in connection with sensitization to the hapten diphenylcyclopropenone (DPC). CDR3 region: CASRLNGRDRAILENTIYF. DNA of the CDR3: TGTGCAAGTCGCTTAAACGGAAGAGACAGGGCGATATTGGAAAACACCATATATTTT.